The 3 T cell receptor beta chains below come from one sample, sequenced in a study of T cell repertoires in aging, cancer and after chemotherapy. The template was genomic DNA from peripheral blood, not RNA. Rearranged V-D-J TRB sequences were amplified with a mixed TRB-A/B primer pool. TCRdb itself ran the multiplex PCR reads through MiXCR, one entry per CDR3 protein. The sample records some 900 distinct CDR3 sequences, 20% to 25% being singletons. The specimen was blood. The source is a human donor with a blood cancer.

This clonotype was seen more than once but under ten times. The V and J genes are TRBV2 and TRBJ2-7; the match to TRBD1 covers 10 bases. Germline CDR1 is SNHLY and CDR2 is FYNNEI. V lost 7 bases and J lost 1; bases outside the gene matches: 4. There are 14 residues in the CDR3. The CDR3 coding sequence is TGTGCCAGCAAAGCGGGACAGGGGTCCTACGAGCAGTACTTC. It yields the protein CASKAGQGSYEQYF.

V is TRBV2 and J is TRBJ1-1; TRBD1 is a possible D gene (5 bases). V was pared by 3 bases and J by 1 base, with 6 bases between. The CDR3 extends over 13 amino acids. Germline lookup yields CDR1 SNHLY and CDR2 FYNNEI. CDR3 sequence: CASSEGENTEAFF. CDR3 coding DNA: TGTGCCAGCAGTGAGGGGGAGAACACTGAAGCTTTCTTT.

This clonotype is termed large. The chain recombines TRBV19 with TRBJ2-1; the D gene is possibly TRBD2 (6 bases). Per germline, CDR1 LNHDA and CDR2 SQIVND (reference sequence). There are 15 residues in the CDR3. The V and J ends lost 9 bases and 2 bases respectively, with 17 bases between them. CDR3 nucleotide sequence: TGTGCCAGCCAAAGGGCGGGGTCCCCCTACAATGAGCAGTTCTTC. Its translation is CASQRAGSPYNEQFF.